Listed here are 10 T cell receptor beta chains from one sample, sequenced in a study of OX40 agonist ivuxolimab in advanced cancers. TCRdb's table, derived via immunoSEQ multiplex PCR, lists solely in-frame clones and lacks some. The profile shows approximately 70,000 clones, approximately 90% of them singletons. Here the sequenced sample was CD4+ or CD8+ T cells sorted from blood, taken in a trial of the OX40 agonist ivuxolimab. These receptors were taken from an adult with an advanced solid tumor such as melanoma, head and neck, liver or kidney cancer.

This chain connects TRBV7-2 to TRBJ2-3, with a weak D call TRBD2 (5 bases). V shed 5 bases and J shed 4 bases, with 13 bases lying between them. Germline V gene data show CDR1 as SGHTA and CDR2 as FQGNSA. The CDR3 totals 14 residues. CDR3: CASSPRLAADTQYF. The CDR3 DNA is TGTGCCAGCAGCCCCCGGCTAGCTGCAGATACGCAGTATTTT. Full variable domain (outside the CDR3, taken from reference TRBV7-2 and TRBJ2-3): GAGVSQSPSNKVTEKGKDVELRCDPISGHTALYWYRQSLGQGLEFLIYFQGNSAPDKSGLPSDRFSAERTGGSVSTLTIQRTQQEDSAVYLCASSPRLAADTQYFGPGTRLTVL.

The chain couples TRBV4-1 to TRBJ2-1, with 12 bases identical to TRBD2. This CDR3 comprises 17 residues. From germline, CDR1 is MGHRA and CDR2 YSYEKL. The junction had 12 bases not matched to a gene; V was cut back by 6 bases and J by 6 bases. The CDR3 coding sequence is TGCGCCAGCAGTCAACCTAGCGGGAGGGTTCAGGGCAATGAGCAGTTCTTC. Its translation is CASSQPSGRVQGNEQFF.

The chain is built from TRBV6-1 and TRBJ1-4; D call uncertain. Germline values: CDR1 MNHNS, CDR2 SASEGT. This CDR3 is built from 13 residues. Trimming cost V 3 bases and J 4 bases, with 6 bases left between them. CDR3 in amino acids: CASSEALNEKLFF. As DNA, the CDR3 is TGTGCCAGCAGTGAGGCCCTTAATGAAAAACTGTTTTTT.

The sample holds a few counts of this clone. The CDR3 DNA is TGTGCCAGCAGGGACGGTGAAAAACTGTTTTTT. Encoded protein: CASRDGEKLFF. The rearrangement links TRBV6-5 to TRBJ1-4, with D unresolved. Germline assignment: CDR1 MNHEY and CDR2 SVGAGI. V dropped 6 bases and J dropped 7 bases, with 6 bases sitting between them. The CDR3 has 11 residues.

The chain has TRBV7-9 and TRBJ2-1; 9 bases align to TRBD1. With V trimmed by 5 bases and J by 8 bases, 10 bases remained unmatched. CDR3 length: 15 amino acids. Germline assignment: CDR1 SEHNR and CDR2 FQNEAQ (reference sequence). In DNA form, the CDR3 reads TGTGCCAGCAGCCAAGGGCCACAGGGGGCTTATGAGCAGTTCTTC. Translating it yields CASSQGPQGAYEQFF.

The CDR3 sequence is CAISERGQGENEQFF. The DNA of the CDR3 is TGTGCCATCAGTGAGAGGGGGCAGGGGGAGAATGAGCAGTTCTTC. The V gene is TRBV10-3, the J gene TRBJ2-1, with TRBD1 matching 7 bases. V lost 2 bases, J lost 7 bases, and 8 bases stayed unmatched. The CDR3 contains 15 residues. Germline-derived CDR1 and CDR2 are ENHRY and SYGVKD.

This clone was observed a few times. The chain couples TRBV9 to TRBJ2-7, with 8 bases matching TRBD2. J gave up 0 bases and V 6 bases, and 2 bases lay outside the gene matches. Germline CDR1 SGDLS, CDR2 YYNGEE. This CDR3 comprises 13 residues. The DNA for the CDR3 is TGTGCCAGCATAGGGACTAGCTCCTACGAGCAGTACTTC. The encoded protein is CASIGTSSYEQYF.

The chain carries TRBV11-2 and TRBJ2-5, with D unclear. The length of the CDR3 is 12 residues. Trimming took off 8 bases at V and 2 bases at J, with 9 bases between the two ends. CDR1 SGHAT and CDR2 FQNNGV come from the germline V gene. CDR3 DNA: TGTGCCAGCGGGCGCCTACAAGAGACCCAGTACTTC. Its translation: CASGRLQETQYF.

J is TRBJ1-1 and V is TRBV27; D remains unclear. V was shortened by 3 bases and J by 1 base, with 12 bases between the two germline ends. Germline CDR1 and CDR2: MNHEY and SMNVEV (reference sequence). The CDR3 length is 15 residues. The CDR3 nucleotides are TGTGCCAGCAGTTTGCTCGGGGTTGGGAACACTGAAGCTTTCTTT. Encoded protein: CASSLLGVGNTEAFF.

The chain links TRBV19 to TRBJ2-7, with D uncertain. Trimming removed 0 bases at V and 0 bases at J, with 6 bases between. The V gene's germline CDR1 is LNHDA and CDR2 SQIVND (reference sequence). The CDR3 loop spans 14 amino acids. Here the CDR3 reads CASSIDTISYEQYF. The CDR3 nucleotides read TGTGCCAGTAGTATAGACACTATCTCCTACGAGCAGTACTTC.